This TCR beta chain is from a study of blood T cells in healthy people across ages. Study-wide points: Compared with aged donors, long-lived donors showed fewer expanded clones, suggesting selection.

A second PCR, run for 7 to 11 cycles, used a sample-barcoded 5' primer plus a J-beta primer mix. The authors tagged each cDNA molecule using a template-switch adaptor with 12 random nucleotides. A single record per CDR3 protein comes from TCRdb applying MiXCR to the 5' RACE reads. Among 1.5 million to 2 million distinct CDR3 sequences listed, roughly 28% were seen once. In this sample, this clonotype turned up a few times. Antigen: not known. This TCR was sampled from a woman aged 25 to 45 in good health. The sample comprised blood.

This chain's CDR3 is CSARDPGGRNTDTQYF. The CDR3 bases are TGCAGTGCTAGAGATCCAGGGGGCCGTAACACAGATACGCAGTATTTT. J is TRBJ2-3 and V is TRBV20-1, with TRBD1 matching 8 bases. V gave up 0 bases and J gave up 2 bases; unmatched junction bases: 7. Germline V lookup: CDR1 DFQATT, CDR2 SNEGSKA (reference sequence). This CDR3 has 16 amino acids.